These 18 T cell receptor beta chains were all obtained from the same sample, sequenced in a study of cytomegalovirus exposure and HLA in healthy donors. This PCR relied on a set of 60 Vbeta primers and 13 Jbeta primers. Only in-frame clones appear in the TCRdb table, and some are missing; sequencing was by immunoSEQ multiplex PCR. The sample includes roughly 250,000 clones, approximately 80% of them seen just once. Input material: PBMCs. The receptors shown here come from a girl aged 2 to 9 in good health and CMV-seronegative.

This clone turned up a few times. The V gene is TRBV5-6, the J gene TRBJ2-7; TRBD1 matches 8 bases. The CDR3 has 14 amino acids. With V trimmed by 2 bases and J by 4 bases, 5 bases remained unmatched. Germline-derived CDR1 and CDR2 are SGHDT and YYEEEE. Here the CDR3 DNA reads TGTGCCAGCAGCTTAGGACAGGGTTTTTACGAGCAGTACTTC. Translating it yields CASSLGQGFYEQYF.

V and J are TRBV5-6 and TRBJ2-1, with TRBD2 identical over 12 bases. The CDR3 is made up of 19 amino acids. The germline gives CDR1 SGHDT, CDR2 YYEEEE. Trimming took 1 base from V and 4 from J; bases not matched to a gene: 12. The CDR3 DNA reads TGTGCCAGCAGCTTGAATGGTTGGAGGGGACTAGCGGGTTACAATGAGCAGTTCTTC. Translating it yields CASSLNGWRGLAGYNEQFF.

V and J are TRBV5-1 and TRBJ2-5; 9 bases line up with TRBD2. The CDR3 length is 16 residues. Germline-derived CDR1 and CDR2 are SGHRS and YFSETQ. J lost 4 bases, V lost 0 bases, and 7 bases had no gene match. The CDR3: CASSLARGLAGETQYF. The CDR3 DNA sequence: TGCGCCAGCAGCTTGGCGCGGGGACTAGCTGGAGAGACCCAGTACTTC.

This sequence joins TRBV7-3 and TRBJ1-1, with 7 bases aligning to TRBD1. The germline CDR1 and CDR2 sequences are SGHTA and FQGTGA. The CDR3 is 14 amino acids. After removal of 5 bases from V and 3 bases from J, the junction contained 6 bases not matched to a gene. In DNA, the CDR3 is TGTGCCAGCAGCCGAGGGGGCGCAGACACTGAAGCTTTCTTT. The encoded protein is CASSRGGADTEAFF.

V and J are TRBV5-4 and TRBJ2-7; 9 bases are shared with TRBD2. The J segment lost 5 bases and the V segment lost 3 bases, leaving 6 bases of the junction unmatched. The CDR3 is 14 residues long. The germline V gene encodes CDR1 SGHNT and CDR2 YYREEE (reference sequence). CDR3 amino acids: CASSWGTSSDEQYF. CDR3 DNA sequence: TGTGCCAGCAGCTGGGGGACTAGCTCGGACGAGCAGTACTTC. The entire variable domain, with the rest obtained from reference TRBV5-4 and TRBJ2-7, is as follows: ETGVTQSPTHLIKTRGQQVTLRCSSQSGHNTVSWYQQALGQGPQFIFQYYREEENGRGNFPPRFSGLQFPNYSSELNVNALELDDSALYLCASSWGTSSDEQYFGPGTRLTVT.

This clone was seen more than once but under ten times. This chain joins TRBV19 and TRBJ1-5; D possibly corresponds to TRBD1 (6 bases). Germline lookup yields CDR1 LNHDA and CDR2 SQIVND (reference sequence). There are 14 residues in the CDR3. The V end lost 6 bases, the J end lost 3 bases, and 12 bases lay between the germline ends. This CDR3 is CASSTGHYNQPQHF. The CDR3 DNA reads as TGTGCCAGTAGCACGGGACATTACAATCAGCCCCAGCATTTT.

The CDR3 spells CASSQEWATSAKNIQYF. The CDR3 nucleotides read TGCGCCAGCAGCCAAGAGTGGGCAACCTCGGCCAAAAACATTCAGTACTTC. The V call is TRBV4-1, the J call TRBJ2-4; no firm D call. Germline V gene sequence: CDR1 MGHRA, CDR2 YSYEKL. The CDR3 covers 17 residues. The V end lost 0 bases, the J end lost 1 base, and 13 bases lay between the germline ends.

The gene calls are TRBV10-3 and TRBJ1-2; 8 bases fit TRBD1. Looked up from germline, CDR1 is ENHRY and CDR2 is SYGVKD. This CDR3 comprises 16 residues. J was trimmed by 7 bases and V by 11 bases; bases with no gene match: 21. DNA for the CDR3: TGTGCCTCGCACAGGGGGTCCTCACAACGGGTCCCTGGCTACACCTTC. Residues: CASHRGSSQRVPGYTF.

This clone was detected a few times. The J gene is TRBJ2-3, the V gene TRBV19, with 16 bases that match TRBD2. In germline, CDR1 is LNHDA, CDR2 SQIVND (reference sequence). V dropped 3 bases and J dropped 4; count of bases not matched to a gene: 7. The CDR3 spans 18 residues. CDR3 coding DNA: TGTGCCAGTAGTATCGGGACTAGCGGGGGGGCCGTGGCAGATACGCAGTATTTT. Protein: CASSIGTSGGAVADTQYF. Full variable domain (missing parts from reference TRBV19 and TRBJ2-3): DGGITQSPKYLFRKEGQNVTLSCEQNLNHDAMYWYRQDPGQGLRLIYYSQIVNDFQKGDIAEGYSVSREKKESFPLTVTSAQKNPTAFYLCASSIGTSGGAVADTQYFGPGTRLTVL.

The V gene is TRBV29-1, the J gene TRBJ2-2; 7 bases match TRBD1. The trim removed 6 bases at V and 1 base at J, leaving 2 bases unmatched. The CDR3 runs 13 residues. Germline values: CDR1 SQVTM, CDR2 ANQGSEA. This chain's CDR3 is CSVRTGNTGELFF. The DNA of the CDR3 is TGCAGCGTACGGACAGGGAACACCGGGGAGCTGTTTTTT.

The chain combines TRBV6-4 with TRBJ2-7; D call uncertain. The CDR3 is 10 amino acids. Trimming left V 10 bases short and J 7 bases short, with 11 bases between. The germline V gene encodes CDR1 MRHNA and CDR2 SNTAGT. CDR3 sequence: CATPGGEQYF. The DNA for the CDR3 is TGTGCCACCCCAGGTGGGGAGCAGTACTTC.

The rearrangement joins TRBV28 to TRBJ2-4, with 9 nucleotides matching TRBD2. Germline lookup yields CDR1 MDHEN and CDR2 SYDVKM. V was pared by 2 bases and J by 8 bases, with 4 bases of the junction left unmatched. This CDR3 comprises 14 residues. The CDR3 protein is CASSLAGGADIQYF. CDR3 nucleotide sequence: TGTGCCAGCAGTTTAGCGGGGGGGGCGGACATTCAGTACTTC.

The V call is TRBV10-3, the J call TRBJ1-2, with D possibly matching TRBD1 (5 bases). Germline CDR1 and CDR2: ENHRY and SYGVKD. This CDR3 contains 18 residues. With 3 bases removed from V and 0 bases from J, the gap between germline ends came to 20 bases. The CDR3, as DNA: TGTGCCATCAGTGATGCCCTATGGACGGGGGGGACTAACTATGGCTACACCTTC. This sequence encodes CAISDALWTGGTNYGYTF.

A remark on this clone: A read error may account for a junction end that differs from germline. The CDR3 DNA reads as TGTGCCAGTAGTTCCTCCCCCCAGGCCCATAATGAAAAACTGTTTTTT. It yields the protein CASSSSPQAHNEKLFF. The chain has TRBV28 and TRBJ1-4; no clear D gene. Germline CDR1 reads MDHEN; CDR2 reads SYDVKM. The length of the CDR3 is 16 residues.

The count of this clone is one. The rearrangement links TRBV11-3 to TRBJ1-5; the match to TRBD1 covers 8 bases. Germline CDR1 is SGHNT and CDR2 is YENEEA. The length of the CDR3 is 15 residues. V lost 5 bases, J lost 2 bases, and 5 bases stayed unmatched. CDR3 nucleotide sequence: TGTGCCAGCAGCGCTCAGGGGGCGTGCAATCAGCCCCAGCATTTT. Translated, it gives CASSAQGACNQPQHF.

The chain recombines TRBV7-9 with TRBJ2-7, with D tentatively TRBD1 (6 bases). The CDR3 consists of 12 residues. CDR1 is SEHNR and CDR2 is FQNEAQ in the germline V gene (reference sequence). Trimming left V 7 bases short and J 3 bases short, with 10 bases between. The DNA of the CDR3 is TGTGCCAGCACCGAGGGGGACTACGAGCAGTACTTC. Amino acids: CASTEGDYEQYF.

The chain links TRBV6-5 to TRBJ2-1; the match to TRBD2 covers 14 bases. V gave up 5 bases and J gave up 4 bases; unmatched junction bases: 1. Germline V gene data show CDR1 as MNHEY and CDR2 as SVGAGI. The CDR3 extends over 15 amino acids. CDR3 region: CASSRLAGGYNEQFF. The CDR3 nucleotides are TGTGCCAGCAGTAGACTAGCGGGGGGGTACAATGAGCAGTTCTTC.

The CDR3 protein is CASSLGGNTDTQYF. The CDR3 coding sequence is TGTGCCAGCAGCTTGGGGGGTAACACAGATACGCAGTATTTT. The chain carries TRBV13 and TRBJ2-3; D is perhaps TRBD2 (6 bases). The V end was cut by 3 bases, the J end by 2 bases, with 9 bases between. In germline, CDR1 is PRHDT, CDR2 FYEKMQ (reference sequence). This CDR3 spans 14 amino acids.